Sequencing of this T cell receptor beta chain was carried out in a study of blood T cells in healthy people across ages. General observations from the study: Higher diversity, along with more naive CD4+ cells, distinguished long-lived donors from aged donors. A roughly linear age-dependent decrease characterized TCR beta diversity per million T cells.

Donors gave around 10 milliliters of peripheral blood apiece. About this clonotype itself: Its antigen is undetermined. Mismatch with germline at one junction end may stem from a read error.

Germline lookup yields CDR1 MDHEN and CDR2 SYDVKM. This CDR3 contains 16 residues. Combining a sample-barcoded 5' primer with a J-beta primer mix, a second PCR ran for roughly 6 to 12 cycles. Tags on each cDNA molecule came from a template-switch adaptor with 12 random nucleotides. Each CDR3 protein gets one entry after TCRdb re-called the 5' RACE reads with MiXCR. The repertoire holds about 680,000 distinct CDR3 sequences, with around 45% as singletons. The clonotype was recovered from a woman aged 60-75 years in good health. The chain uses TRBV28 and TRBJ2-4, with D possibly called TRBD1 or TRBD2 (7 bases each). The material sequenced was blood. The CDR3 coding sequence is TGTGCCAACAGTCAGGGGGGGAGCCTGGCCAAAAACATTCAGTACTTC. It translates to CANSQGGSLAKNIQYF.